The 18 T cell receptor beta chains reported below all come from one sample, sequenced in a study of T-cell reconstitution after alpha-beta-depleted transplantation in children. Unique molecular identifiers featured in how the TCRbeta library was prepared. TCRdb re-called the PCR reads with MiXCR, one entry per CDR3 protein. The repertoire consists of some 600,000 distinct CDR3 sequences, with 10% to 15% occurring once and the leading ten covering about 2.2%. The sample was PBMCs, mostly from graft donor cells, taken 360 days after TCRalphabeta/CD19-depleted stem cell transplant. The origin of the receptors is a male patient under 18 who had a stem cell transplant for acute myeloid leukemia, so the T cells may come from the graft donor.

This chain links TRBV12-3 or TRBV12-4 with TRBJ2-7; TRBD2 matches 13 bases. This CDR3 spans 17 amino acids. Germline trimming cut 3 bases from V and 2 bases from J; bases unmatched to any gene: 7. The CDR3 protein is CASSFHGGLAGPYEQYF. The CDR3 DNA reads TGTGCCAGCAGTTTTCACGGGGGACTAGCGGGACCCTACGAGCAGTACTTC.

This clonotype showed up just a few times. This chain links TRBV20-1 with TRBJ2-1; weak D call: TRBD1 (5 bases). Trimming took 3 bases from V and 8 from J, leaving 8 bases between them. The CDR3 covers 11 residues. The germline gives CDR1 DFQATT, CDR2 SNEGSKA (reference sequence). CDR3 nucleotides: TGCAGTGCTAGTAGGGGCGATGAGCAGTTCTTC. Amino acids: CSASRGDEQFF.

The J gene is TRBJ1-5, the V gene TRBV12-3 or TRBV12-4, with 7 bases aligning to TRBD1. V was pared by 6 bases and J by 4 bases, with 9 bases of the junction left unmatched. The CDR3 sequence is 15 residues long. The CDR3 nucleotides are TGTGCCAGCAGGCCAGACAGGGTTCTTAATCAGCCCCAGCATTTT. This sequence encodes CASRPDRVLNQPQHF.

This clonotype was detected a few times. One end of the junction is discordant with germline, which a read error may explain. The rearrangement joins TRBV7-7 to TRBJ2-7; D is possibly TRBD1 (5 bases). Germline CDR1 reads SSHAT; CDR2 reads FNYEAQ (reference sequence). The CDR3 has 17 residues. The CDR3 reads CASSPISDSAASYEQYF. For the CDR3, the DNA is TGTGCTAGCAGCCCCATTTCAGACAGCGCCGCCTCCTACGAGCAGTACTTC.

In its sample, this clonotype was seen many times. This sequence joins TRBV29-1 and TRBJ2-1; D tentatively reads TRBD1 or TRBD2 (5 bases each). Trimming removed 2 bases from V and 5 bases from J, with 16 bases in between. Germline CDR1 is SQVTM and CDR2 is ANQGSEA. The CDR3 consists of 15 residues. CDR3 nucleotides: TGCAGCGTTGAACCCTTCAGGGACGCTAACAATGAGCAGTTCTTC. Its translation is CSVEPFRDANNEQFF.

The chain recombines TRBV4-3 with TRBJ2-1; D not certain. V was shortened by 4 bases and J by 2 bases, with 12 bases between the two germline ends. The CDR3 is made up of 15 amino acids. CDR1 and CDR2 from the germline V gene are LGHNA and YSLEER. The CDR3 sequence is CASSPRKSTYNEQFF. The CDR3 region has the DNA TGCGCCAGCAGCCCCCGAAAGTCCACCTACAATGAGCAGTTCTTC.

The table lists this clonotype with a few counts. The chain uses TRBV6-2 or TRBV6-3 and TRBJ1-5; TRBD1 matches at 9 bases. This CDR3 contains 16 residues. V was clipped by 5 bases and J by 7 bases; unmatched bases: 12. Germline V gives CDR1 MNHEY, CDR2 SVGEGT. Here the CDR3 reads CASSLSRGQGIQPQHF. The CDR3 DNA reads as TGTGCCAGCAGTCTCTCCCGGGGACAGGGTATCCAGCCCCAGCATTTT.

This clonotype was counted at least ten times. The chain carries TRBV12-3 or TRBV12-4 and TRBJ1-2, with D possibly being TRBD1 (5 bases). V gave up 6 bases and J gave up 2 bases, with 16 bases separating them. The CDR3 has 15 residues. The CDR3 sequence: CASRAQEGLNYGYTF. CDR3 nucleotide sequence: TGTGCCAGCAGGGCCCAGGAGGGGTTGAACTATGGCTACACCTTC.

The rearrangement uses TRBV20-1 and TRBJ2-1, with 7 bases that match TRBD2. There are 13 residues in the CDR3. In germline, CDR1 is DFQATT, CDR2 SNEGSKA (reference sequence). Germline trimming cut 5 bases from V and 1 base from J; bases unmatched to any gene: 2. CDR3: CSAAGASYNEQFF. The CDR3, as DNA: TGCAGTGCTGCGGGAGCTTCCTACAATGAGCAGTTCTTC.

This clonotype showed up many times. The rearrangement uses TRBV6-4 and TRBJ2-3; D might be TRBD2 (6 bases). The CDR3 runs 13 residues. Germline values: CDR1 MRHNA, CDR2 SNTAGT. V was clipped by 10 bases and J by 2 bases, with 13 bases between them. CDR3: CANTGLLTDTQYF. The CDR3 DNA reads as TGTGCCAATACGGGACTTCTCACAGATACGCAGTATTTT.

The genes are TRBV7-9 and TRBJ1-4; 7 bases map to TRBD1. The CDR3 sequence is 15 residues long. V shed 5 bases and J 2 bases; nucleotides not matched to a gene: 5. The germline CDR1 and CDR2 sequences are SEHNR and FQNEAQ (reference sequence). The CDR3 DNA follows: TGTGCCAGCAGCCCACGGGACAGCACTAATGAAAAACTGTTTTTT. It codes for CASSPRDSTNEKLFF.

This clonotype was picked up a small number of times. V and J are TRBV29-1 and TRBJ2-2; TRBD1 or TRBD2 may be the D gene (5 bases each). CDR3 length: 13 amino acids. Germline CDR1 SQVTM, CDR2 ANQGSEA. As DNA, the CDR3 is TGCAGTACCGACCATAGGGGAGCCGGGGAGCTGTTTTTT. It encodes CSTDHRGAGELFF.

J is TRBJ1-1 and V is TRBV6-1; TRBD1 agrees at 10 bases. The germline V gene has CDR1 MNHNS and CDR2 SASEGT. Trimming removed 6 bases from V and 4 bases from J; junction bases left unmatched: 8. This CDR3 has 15 residues. The CDR3 is CASSRRTGGTTEAFF. Written as DNA, the CDR3 is TGTGCCAGCAGCCGGAGGACAGGGGGGACCACTGAAGCTTTCTTT.

This clonotype has at least ten counts. Written as DNA, the CDR3 is TGTGCCACCGACCTCCCGGGGGAGACCCAGTACTTC. Its translation is CATDLPGETQYF. The rearrangement uses TRBV12-3 or TRBV12-4 and TRBJ2-5, with D perhaps TRBD2 (5 bases). V was trimmed by 10 bases and J by 5 bases, leaving 14 bases between them. This CDR3 comprises 12 residues.

The V and J genes are TRBV29-1 and TRBJ2-1; unclear D gene. V was pared by 0 bases and J by 7 bases, with 7 bases between. Germline CDR1 SQVTM, CDR2 ANQGSEA. The CDR3 is made up of 12 amino acids. The CDR3 loop is CSVEDLWNEQFF. The CDR3 region has the DNA TGCAGCGTTGAAGATCTCTGGAATGAGCAGTTCTTC.

This clonotype was found a few times. The J gene is TRBJ2-7, the V gene TRBV12-3 or TRBV12-4; 9 bases align to TRBD2. This CDR3 is 18 amino acids long. Trimming at V came to 4 bases and at J to 0 bases, leaving 13 bases not matched to a gene. CDR3 amino acids: CASSYQHAYSGSSYEQYF. DNA of the CDR3: TGTGCCAGCAGTTACCAGCATGCCTATAGCGGGAGCTCCTACGAGCAGTACTTC.

J is TRBJ1-1 and V is TRBV28; 9 bases match TRBD1. V shed 1 base, J shed 6 bases, and the junction held 3 bases outside the gene matches. The CDR3 is 14 amino acids. Germline lookup yields CDR1 MDHEN and CDR2 SYDVKM. In DNA, the CDR3 is TGTGCCAGCAGTTTATACAGGGGGCGGGCTGAAGCTTTCTTT. The encoded protein is CASSLYRGRAEAFF.

This clonotype was seen ten or more times. The rearrangement uses TRBV20-1 and TRBJ2-7, with D tentatively TRBD2 (5 bases). With 3 bases removed from V and 2 bases from J, the gap between germline ends came to 8 bases. CDR1 and CDR2 from the germline V gene are DFQATT and SNEGSKA (reference sequence). The CDR3 runs to 12 residues. CDR3 region: CSARTLAYEQYF. In DNA, the CDR3 is TGCAGTGCTAGGACACTAGCCTACGAGCAGTACTTC.